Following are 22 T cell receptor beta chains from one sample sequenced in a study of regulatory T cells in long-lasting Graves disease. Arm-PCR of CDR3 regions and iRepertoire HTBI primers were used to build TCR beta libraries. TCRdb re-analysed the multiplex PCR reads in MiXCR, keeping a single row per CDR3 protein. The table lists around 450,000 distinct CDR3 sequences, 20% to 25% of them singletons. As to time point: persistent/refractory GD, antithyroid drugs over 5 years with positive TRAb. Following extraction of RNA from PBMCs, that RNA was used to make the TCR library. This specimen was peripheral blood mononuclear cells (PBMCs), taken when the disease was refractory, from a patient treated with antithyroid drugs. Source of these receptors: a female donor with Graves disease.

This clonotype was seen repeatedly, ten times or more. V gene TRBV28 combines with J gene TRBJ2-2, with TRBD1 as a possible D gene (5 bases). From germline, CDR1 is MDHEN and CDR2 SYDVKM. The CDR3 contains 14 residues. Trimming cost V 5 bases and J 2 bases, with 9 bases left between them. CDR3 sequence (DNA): TGTGCCAGCAGTCCACAGGAAAACACCGGGGAGCTGTTTTTT. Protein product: CASSPQENTGELFF.

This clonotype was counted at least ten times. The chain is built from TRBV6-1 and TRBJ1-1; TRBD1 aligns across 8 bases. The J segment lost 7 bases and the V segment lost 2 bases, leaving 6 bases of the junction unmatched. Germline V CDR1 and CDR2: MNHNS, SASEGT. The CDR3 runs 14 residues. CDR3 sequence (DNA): TGTGCCAGCAGTGAAACAGGGGGGGCGGATGAAGCTTTCTTT. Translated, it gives CASSETGGADEAFF.

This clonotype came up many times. CDR3 DNA: TGTGCCAGCAGGACAGGGCGGAGAGGAAAACTGTTTTTT. It is translated as CASRTGRRGKLFF. The V call is TRBV12-3 or TRBV12-4, the J call TRBJ1-4; TRBD1 matches at 7 bases. The CDR3 is made up of 13 amino acids. J lost 10 bases, V lost 6 bases, and 8 bases had no gene match.

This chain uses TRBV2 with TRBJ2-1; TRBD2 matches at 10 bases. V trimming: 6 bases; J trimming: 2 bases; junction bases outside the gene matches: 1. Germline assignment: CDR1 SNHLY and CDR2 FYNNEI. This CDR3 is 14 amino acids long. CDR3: CASRSGGAYNEQFF. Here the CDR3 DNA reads TGTGCCAGCAGGAGCGGGGGGGCCTACAATGAGCAGTTCTTC.

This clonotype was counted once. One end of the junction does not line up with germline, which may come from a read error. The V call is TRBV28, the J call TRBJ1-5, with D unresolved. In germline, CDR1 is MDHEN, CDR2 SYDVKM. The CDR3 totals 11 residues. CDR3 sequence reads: CTSSPNQPQHF. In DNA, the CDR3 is TGTACCAGCAGTCCGAATCAGCCCCAGCATTTT.

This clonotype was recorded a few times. The CDR3 protein is CASNLGQGNTEAFF. Here the CDR3 DNA reads TGCGCCAGCAATCTGGGACAGGGGAACACTGAAGCTTTCTTT. The J gene is TRBJ1-1, the V gene TRBV5-1, with TRBD1 identical over 9 bases. V was clipped by 6 bases and J by 1 base; unmatched bases: 4. Germline V gene sequence: CDR1 SGHRS, CDR2 YFSETQ. There are 14 residues in the CDR3.

The CDR3 nucleotides read TGTGCCAGCAGGGGGGGATTTTATCAAGAGACCCAGTACTTC. This encodes CASRGGFYQETQYF. The chain couples TRBV12-3 or TRBV12-4 to TRBJ2-5; D may be TRBD2 (6 bases). Trimming took off 6 bases at V and 2 bases at J, with 13 bases between the two ends. The CDR3 loop spans 14 amino acids.

For the CDR3, the DNA is TGTGCCAGCAGTTTACCGGTGGGTGAGCAGTTCTTC. It codes for CASSLPVGEQFF. V and J are TRBV12-3 or TRBV12-4 and TRBJ2-1; D is undetermined. The V and J ends lost 2 bases and 9 bases respectively, with 8 bases between them. The CDR3 spans 12 residues.

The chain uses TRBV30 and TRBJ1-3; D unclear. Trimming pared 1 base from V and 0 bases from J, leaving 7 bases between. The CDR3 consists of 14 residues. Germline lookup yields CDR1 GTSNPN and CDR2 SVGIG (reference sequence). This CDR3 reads CAWSDGSSGNTIYF. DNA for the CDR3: TGTGCCTGGAGTGACGGTAGCTCTGGAAACACCATATATTTT.

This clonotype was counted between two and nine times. The CDR3 is CAWSKGVEQFF. CDR3 DNA: TGTGCCTGGAGTAAAGGAGTTGAGCAGTTCTTC. The chain employs TRBV30 and TRBJ2-1; D is unresolved. V lost 2 bases and J 9 bases, leaving 8 bases between the germline ends. The CDR3 runs to 11 residues. The V gene's germline CDR1 is GTSNPN and CDR2 SVGIG (reference sequence).

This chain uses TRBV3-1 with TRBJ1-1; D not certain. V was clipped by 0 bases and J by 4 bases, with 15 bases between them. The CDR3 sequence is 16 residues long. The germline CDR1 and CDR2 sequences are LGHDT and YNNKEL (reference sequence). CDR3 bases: TGTGCCAGCAGCCAAGAAAGATGGGGTTCCGGCACTGAAGCTTTCTTT. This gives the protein CASSQERWGSGTEAFF.

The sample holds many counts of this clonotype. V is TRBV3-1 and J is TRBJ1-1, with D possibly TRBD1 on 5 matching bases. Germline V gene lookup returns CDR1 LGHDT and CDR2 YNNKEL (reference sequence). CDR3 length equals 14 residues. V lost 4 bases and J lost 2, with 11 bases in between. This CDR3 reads CASSPGPVNTEAFF. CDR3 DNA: TGTGCCAGCAGCCCGGGACCGGTTAACACTGAAGCTTTCTTT.

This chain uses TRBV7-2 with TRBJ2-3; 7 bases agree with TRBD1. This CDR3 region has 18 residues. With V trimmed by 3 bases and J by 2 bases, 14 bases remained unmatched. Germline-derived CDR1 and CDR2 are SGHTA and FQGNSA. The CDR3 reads CASSFVFTGTDFTDTQYF. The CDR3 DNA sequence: TGTGCCAGCAGCTTCGTGTTTACCGGGACAGATTTCACAGATACGCAGTATTTT.

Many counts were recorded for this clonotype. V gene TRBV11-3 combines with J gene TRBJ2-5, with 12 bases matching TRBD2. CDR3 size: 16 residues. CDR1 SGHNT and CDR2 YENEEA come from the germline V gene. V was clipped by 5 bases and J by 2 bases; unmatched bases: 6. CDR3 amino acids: CASSMGLAGLQETQYF. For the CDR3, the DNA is TGTGCCAGCAGCATGGGACTAGCGGGTTTACAAGAGACCCAGTACTTC.

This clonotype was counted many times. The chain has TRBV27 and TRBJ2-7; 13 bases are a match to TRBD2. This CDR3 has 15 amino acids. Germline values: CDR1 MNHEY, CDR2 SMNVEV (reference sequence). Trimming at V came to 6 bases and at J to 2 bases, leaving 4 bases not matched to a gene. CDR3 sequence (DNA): TGTGCCAGCAGACCGGGACTAGCGGGAACCTACGAGCAGTACTTC. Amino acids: CASRPGLAGTYEQYF.

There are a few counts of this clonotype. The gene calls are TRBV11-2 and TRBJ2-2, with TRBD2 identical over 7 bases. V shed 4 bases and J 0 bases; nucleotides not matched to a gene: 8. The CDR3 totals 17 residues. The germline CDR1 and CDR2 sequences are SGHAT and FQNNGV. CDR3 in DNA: TGTGCCAGCAGCTGGGGGAGGGGACTCCCGAACACCGGGGAGCTGTTTTTT. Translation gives CASSWGRGLPNTGELFF.

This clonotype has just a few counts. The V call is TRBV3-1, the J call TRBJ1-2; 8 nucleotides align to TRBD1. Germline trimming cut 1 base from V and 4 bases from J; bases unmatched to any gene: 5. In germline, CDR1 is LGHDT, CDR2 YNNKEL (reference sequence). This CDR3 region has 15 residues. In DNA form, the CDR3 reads TGTGCCAGCAGCCAAGGGCCGGACAGGGCCTATGGCTACACCTTC. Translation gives CASSQGPDRAYGYTF.

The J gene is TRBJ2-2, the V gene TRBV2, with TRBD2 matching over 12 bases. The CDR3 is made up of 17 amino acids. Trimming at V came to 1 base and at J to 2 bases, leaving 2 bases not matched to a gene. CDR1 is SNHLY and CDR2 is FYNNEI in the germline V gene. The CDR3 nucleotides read TGTGCCAGCAGTGAAGAACTAGCGGGGGGCAACACCGGGGAGCTGTTTTTT. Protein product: CASSEELAGGNTGELFF.

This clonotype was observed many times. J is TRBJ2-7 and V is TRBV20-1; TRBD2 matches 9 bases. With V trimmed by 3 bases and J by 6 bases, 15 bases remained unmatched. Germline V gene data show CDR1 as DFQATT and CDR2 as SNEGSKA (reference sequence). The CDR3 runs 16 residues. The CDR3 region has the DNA TGCAGTGCTAGTAGGCCTAGCGGGGAATTGCGGGGCGAGCAGTACTTC. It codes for CSASRPSGELRGEQYF.

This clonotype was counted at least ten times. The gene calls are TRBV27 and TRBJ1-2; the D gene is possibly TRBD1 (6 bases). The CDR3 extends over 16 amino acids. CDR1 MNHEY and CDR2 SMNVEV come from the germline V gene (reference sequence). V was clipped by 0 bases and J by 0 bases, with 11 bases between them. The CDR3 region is CASSLSIGGPNYGYTF. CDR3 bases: TGTGCCAGCAGTTTATCGATCGGGGGGCCTAACTATGGCTACACCTTC.

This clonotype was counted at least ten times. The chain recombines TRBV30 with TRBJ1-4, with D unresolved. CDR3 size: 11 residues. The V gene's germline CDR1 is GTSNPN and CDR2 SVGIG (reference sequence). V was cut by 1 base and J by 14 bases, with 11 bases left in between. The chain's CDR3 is CAWSGTGHLFF. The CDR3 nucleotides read TGTGCCTGGAGTGGGACCGGGCATCTGTTTTTT.

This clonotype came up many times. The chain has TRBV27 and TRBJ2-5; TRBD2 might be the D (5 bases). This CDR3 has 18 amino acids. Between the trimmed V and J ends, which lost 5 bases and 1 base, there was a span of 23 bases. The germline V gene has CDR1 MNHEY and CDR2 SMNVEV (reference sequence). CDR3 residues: CASSLLYIRGGGQETQYF. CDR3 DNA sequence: TGTGCCAGCAGTCTTTTATATATCCGGGGTGGAGGCCAAGAGACCCAGTACTTC.